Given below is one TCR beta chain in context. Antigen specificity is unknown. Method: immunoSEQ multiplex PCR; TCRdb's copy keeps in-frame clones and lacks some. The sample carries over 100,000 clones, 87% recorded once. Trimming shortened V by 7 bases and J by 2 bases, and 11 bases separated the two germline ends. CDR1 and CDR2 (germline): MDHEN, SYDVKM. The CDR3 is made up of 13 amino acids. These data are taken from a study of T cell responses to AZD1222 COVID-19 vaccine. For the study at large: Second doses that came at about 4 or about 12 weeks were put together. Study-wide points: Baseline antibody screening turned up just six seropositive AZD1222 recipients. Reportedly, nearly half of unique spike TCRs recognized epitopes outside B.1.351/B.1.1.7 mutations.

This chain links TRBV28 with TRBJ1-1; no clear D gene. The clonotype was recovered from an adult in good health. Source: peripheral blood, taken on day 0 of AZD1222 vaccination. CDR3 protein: CASISPGNTEAFF. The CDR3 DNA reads TGTGCCAGCATTTCCCCCGGAAACACTGAAGCTTTCTTT. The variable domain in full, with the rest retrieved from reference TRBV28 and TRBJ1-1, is DVKVTQSSRYLVKRTGEKVFLECVQDMDHENMFWYRQDPGLGLRLIYFSYDVKMKEKGDIPEGYSVSREKKERFSLILESASTNQTSMYLCASISPGNTEAFFGQGTRLTVV.